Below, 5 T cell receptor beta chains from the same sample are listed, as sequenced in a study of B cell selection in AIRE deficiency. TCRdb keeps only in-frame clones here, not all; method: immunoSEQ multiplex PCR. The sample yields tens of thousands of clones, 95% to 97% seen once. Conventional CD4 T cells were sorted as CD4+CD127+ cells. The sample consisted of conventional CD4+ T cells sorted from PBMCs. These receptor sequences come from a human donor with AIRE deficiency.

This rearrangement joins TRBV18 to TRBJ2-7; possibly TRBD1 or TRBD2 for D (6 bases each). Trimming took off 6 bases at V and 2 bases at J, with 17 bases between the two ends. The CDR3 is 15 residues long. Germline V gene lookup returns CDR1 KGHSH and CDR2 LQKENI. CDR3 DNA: TGTGCCAGCTCCCGGACGGGGGCCCTTACCTACGAGCAGTACTTC. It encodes CASSRTGALTYEQYF.

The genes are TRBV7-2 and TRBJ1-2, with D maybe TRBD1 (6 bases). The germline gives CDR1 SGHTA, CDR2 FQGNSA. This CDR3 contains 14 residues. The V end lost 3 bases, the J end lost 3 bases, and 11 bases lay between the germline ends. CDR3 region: CASSFRGVDYGYTF. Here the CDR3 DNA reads TGTGCCAGCAGCTTCAGGGGCGTCGACTATGGCTACACCTTC.

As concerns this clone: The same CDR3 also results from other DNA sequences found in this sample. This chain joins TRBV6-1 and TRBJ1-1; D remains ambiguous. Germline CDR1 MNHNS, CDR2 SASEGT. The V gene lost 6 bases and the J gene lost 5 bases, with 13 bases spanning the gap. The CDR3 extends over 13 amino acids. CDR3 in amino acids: CASSRTGRTEAFF. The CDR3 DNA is TGTGCCAGCAGCAGGACGGGAAGGACTGAAGCTTTCTTT.

This CDR3 is CASSLYRAYGYTF. CDR3 bases: TGTGCCAGCAGTTTATATCGGGCCTATGGCTACACCTTC. The chain couples TRBV28 to TRBJ1-2; D remains unclear. This CDR3 has 13 residues. Trimming took off 1 base at V and 4 bases at J, with 7 bases between the two ends. The germline V gene encodes CDR1 MDHEN and CDR2 SYDVKM.

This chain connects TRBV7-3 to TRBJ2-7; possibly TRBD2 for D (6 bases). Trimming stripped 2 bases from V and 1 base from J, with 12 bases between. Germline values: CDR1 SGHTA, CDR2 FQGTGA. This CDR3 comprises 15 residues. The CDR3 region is CASSLRQGGSYEQYF. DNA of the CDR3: TGTGCCAGCAGCTTACGTCAGGGAGGATCCTACGAGCAGTACTTC.